This T cell receptor (beta chain) was sequenced for a study of blood T cell repertoires in COVID-19. Study summary: Spain, Italy and the United States supplied samples that represented acute and convalescent COVID-19.

Assay: immunoSEQ multiplex PCR; the TCRdb copy retains only in-frame clones and omits some. Of almost 250,000 clones in the sample, around nine tenths were seen once. The V and J ends lost 0 bases and 4 bases respectively, with 7 bases between them. In germline, CDR1 is SGHTS, CDR2 YDEGEE. CDR3 length: 13 residues. Sample: PBMCs or T cells enriched from blood (not recorded which). The gene calls are TRBV5-8 and TRBJ1-1; D possibly corresponds to TRBD1 (5 bases). This TCR came from a woman between 25 and 40 years old who had recovered from COVID-19. The CDR3 DNA is TGTGCCAGCAGCTTGGCACAGGTCACTGAAGCTTTCTTT. As protein: CASSLAQVTEAFF. Variable domain in full (rest from reference TRBV5-8 and TRBJ1-1): EAGVTQSPTHLIKTRGQQATLRCSPISGHTSVYWYQQALGLGLQFLLWYDEGEERNRGNFPPRFSGRQFPNYSSELNVNALELEDSALYLCASSLAQVTEAFFGQGTRLTVV.